This TCR beta chain originates from a study of OX40 agonist ivuxolimab in advanced cancers. This CDR3 comprises 13 residues. The V end was cut by 4 bases, the J end by 2 bases, with 8 bases between. Germline V gene sequence: CDR1 LNHDA, CDR2 SQIVND (reference sequence). Generated by immunoSEQ multiplex PCR, the TCRdb table keeps only in-frame clones and is missing some. The repertoire holds about 100,000 clones, with 80% to 95% as singletons. Points on this clone: Its antigen remains unidentified.

Study conclusions and caveats: Blood T cells, both CD4+ and CD8+, expanded clonally by week 6 at 0.1 to 3.0 mg/kg. Among T cells, CD8+ cells averaged more expanded clones than CD4+ cells.

The TCR comes from an adult with an advanced solid tumor such as melanoma, head and neck, liver or kidney cancer. The V gene is TRBV19, the J gene TRBJ2-5; TRBD2 is a possible D gene (5 bases). The sample here was CD4+ or CD8+ T cells sorted from blood, taken in a trial of the OX40 agonist ivuxolimab. CDR3 protein: CASSTLVQETQYF. The DNA of the CDR3 is TGTGCCAGTAGTACACTAGTTCAAGAGACCCAGTACTTC.